This entry is about one T cell receptor (beta chain). The antigen is not known. The junction differs from germline at one of its ends, possibly a read error. This CDR3 contains 15 residues. This entry is derived from a study of blood T cells in healthy people across ages. Findings of the study overall: Any conclusive comparison of naive versus antigen-experienced cells was prevented by using unsorted PBMCs. A strong correlation was found between TCR beta diversity and the percentage of naive T cells. Donor CMV status, an unknown factor, possibly confounded changes in expanded clonotypes.

Every sample had a minimum of 6 million PBMCs isolated. It was with a sample-barcoded 5' primer and a J-beta primer mix that a second PCR of about 7 to 12 cycles was run. TCRdb processed the 5' RACE reads anew with MiXCR; each CDR3 protein has one entry. The data hold roughly 1.7 million distinct CDR3 sequences, with almost 35% observed a single time. Material: blood. V and J are TRBV12-3 or TRBV12-4 and TRBJ2-1, with a possible D match to TRBD1 (6 bases). The clonotype originates from a young woman in good health. CDR3 coding DNA: TGTACCAGCAGTTTAGAGGGGAGCAGGGGCAATGAGCAGTTCTTC. Translating gives CTSSLEGSRGNEQFF.